This T cell receptor beta chain was sequenced for a study of OX40 agonist ivuxolimab in advanced cancers. Study at large: Males comprised 70% to 90% of the group, whose mean age was roughly 60 years (range 23 to 79). General study results and limits: Average numbers of expanded clones were greater in CD8+ T cells than in CD4+.

Turning to this clone: Its antigen is currently unknown.

From germline, CDR1 is LNHDA and CDR2 SQIVND (reference sequence). V gave up 5 bases and J gave up 1 base; unmatched junction bases: 5. CDR3 length equals 15 residues. Assay: immunoSEQ multiplex PCR; the TCRdb copy retains only in-frame clones and omits some. Of around 90,000 clones in the sample, 85% to 90% were seen once. The receptor was derived from an adult with an advanced solid tumor such as melanoma, head and neck, liver or kidney cancer. Material: CD4+ or CD8+ T cells sorted from blood, obtained in a trial of the OX40 agonist ivuxolimab. The genes are TRBV19 and TRBJ1-1; 9 bases are a match to TRBD1. The CDR3 DNA sequence: TGTGCCAGTAGTGTAACAGGGGGCGCGAACACTGAAGCTTTCTTT. It specifies CASSVTGGANTEAFF.